The clone carrying this T cell receptor beta chain has more than one count but fewer than ten. The source of the sample is a study of CD8 T cells in Susac syndrome. Reverse transcription of about 0.45 to 1 ug RNA used random hexamers. The authors amplified TCR beta CDR3 across 54 Vbeta and 13 Jbeta using immunoSEQ multiplex PCR. In TCRdb, the immunoSEQ multiplex PCR reads were re-called with MiXCR into one record per CDR3 protein. The data show nearly 200,000 distinct CDR3 sequences, around 96% seen once. Negative isolation was used for CD8+ and CD4+ T cells, and FACS enrichment was applied to TEMRA cells. Sequencing input: CD4+ T cells from PBMCs. This TCR derives from a human donor with multiple sclerosis.

DNA for the CDR3: TGTGCCAGCAGCGTAGGGCAGGGTAACACTGAAGCTTTCTTT. Translated, it gives CASSVGQGNTEAFF. The V and J genes are TRBV9 and TRBJ1-1, with D possibly being TRBD1 (5 bases). The CDR3 totals 14 residues. Deletions cut 0 bases from V and 2 bases from J, with 8 bases between. In germline, CDR1 is SGDLS, CDR2 YYNGEE.